One sample yielded the 10 T cell receptor beta chains listed below, sequenced in a study of cytomegalovirus exposure and HLA in healthy donors. The study ran its PCR with 60 Vbeta and 13 Jbeta primers. Produced via immunoSEQ multiplex PCR; TCRdb's table is partial and in-frame only. The sample lists approximately 180,000 clones; roughly 79% were seen once. Sequenced sample: PBMCs. The receptors stem from a young woman in good health and CMV-seropositive.

The chain combines TRBV7-2 with TRBJ1-5; 8 nucleotides line up with TRBD1. The germline CDR1 and CDR2 sequences are SGHTA and FQGNSA. Trimming took 4 bases from V and 6 from J; bases not matched to a gene: 5. The CDR3 is made up of 14 amino acids. CDR3 DNA: TGTGCCAGCAGCTCAGGACAGGGAGGTCAGCCCCAGCATTTT. Protein sequence: CASSSGQGGQPQHF.

The genes are TRBV25-1 and TRBJ2-7; 10 nucleotides agree with TRBD1. J lost 2 bases, V lost 1 base, and 5 bases had no gene match. Germline values: CDR1 MGHDK, CDR2 SYGVNS. This CDR3 region has 16 residues. The DNA for the CDR3 is TGTGCCAGCAGTGAATCCCCGGGGACAGGGGCCTACGAGCAGTACTTC. Its translation: CASSESPGTGAYEQYF.

This clone was counted only a few times. The V and J genes are TRBV2 and TRBJ2-4; 7 bases agree with TRBD1. Per germline, CDR1 SNHLY and CDR2 FYNNEI. The CDR3 covers 15 residues. The junction had 5 bases not matched to a gene; V was cut back by 3 bases and J by 3 bases. This chain's CDR3 is CASSDKGAGKNIQYF. In DNA, the CDR3 is TGTGCCAGCAGTGACAAGGGGGCAGGCAAAAACATTCAGTACTTC. Variable domain in full (rest from reference TRBV2 and TRBJ2-4): EPEVTQTPSHQVTQMGQEVILRCVPISNHLYFYWYRQILGQKVEFLVSFYNNEISEKSEIFDDQFSVERPDGSNFTLKIRSTKLEDSAMYFCASSDKGAGKNIQYFGAGTRLSVL.

The chain links TRBV4-2 to TRBJ1-2, with TRBD1 matching over 8 bases. This CDR3 is 15 amino acids long. Germline values: CDR1 LGHNA, CDR2 YNFKEQ. With V trimmed by 1 base and J by 3 bases, 4 bases remained unmatched. The DNA of the CDR3 is TGTGCCAGCAGCCAAGGCCTGGACAGGGACTATGGCTACACCTTC. As protein: CASSQGLDRDYGYTF.

In its sample, this clone was seen a few times. The chain links TRBV7-2 to TRBJ1-2; tentatively, D is TRBD1 (5 bases). The CDR3 consists of 12 residues. V gave up 4 bases and J gave up 4 bases, with 7 bases separating them. Germline CDR1 SGHTA, CDR2 FQGNSA. As DNA, the CDR3 is TGTGCCAGCAGCTCAGACAGCTATGGCTACACCTTC. Amino acids: CASSSDSYGYTF.

The count of this clone is one. The rearrangement uses TRBV25-1 and TRBJ1-2; 7 nucleotides agree with TRBD1. Trimming cost V 6 bases and J 7 bases; bases outside gene matches: 8. The CDR3 has 13 amino acids. Germline CDR1 MGHDK, CDR2 SYGVNS. The CDR3, as DNA: TGTGCCAGCAGCCCTGGGACAGCGGGTGGCTACACCTTC. This codes for CASSPGTAGGYTF.

J is TRBJ2-3 and V is TRBV29-1, with unresolved D. Germline CDR1 and CDR2: SQVTM and ANQGSEA. V gave up 1 base and J gave up 3 bases, with 17 bases separating them. The CDR3 loop spans 16 amino acids. The CDR3 nucleotides are TGCAGCGTTGAAGTGAGTTCGCGTATTCGGACAGATACGCAGTATTTT. This codes for CSVEVSSRIRTDTQYF.

The chain links TRBV25-1 to TRBJ1-6; 7 bases are a match to TRBD1. CDR3 length: 13 residues. V shed 7 bases, J shed 10 bases, and the junction held 7 bases outside the gene matches. The germline V gene has CDR1 MGHDK and CDR2 SYGVNS. The CDR3 protein is CASTRDSGSPLHF. The CDR3 region has the DNA TGTGCCAGCACTCGGGACAGTGGATCACCCCTCCACTTT.

The chain carries TRBV2 and TRBJ2-5, with D unclear. The CDR3 is 13 amino acids. CDR1 is SNHLY, CDR2 FYNNEI, per germline. V was shortened by 5 bases and J by 2 bases, with 9 bases between the two germline ends. Here the CDR3 DNA reads TGTGCCAGCAGTCGAGACAATCAAGAGACCCAGTACTTC. It yields the protein CASSRDNQETQYF. Variable domain in full (rest from reference TRBV2 and TRBJ2-5): EPEVTQTPSHQVTQMGQEVILRCVPISNHLYFYWYRQILGQKVEFLVSFYNNEISEKSEIFDDQFSVERPDGSNFTLKIRSTKLEDSAMYFCASSRDNQETQYFGPGTRLLVL.

The chain couples TRBV7-2 to TRBJ2-7; 7 bases agree with TRBD1. CDR1 is SGHTA, CDR2 FQGNSA, per germline. The CDR3 has 15 amino acids. The V segment lost 3 bases and the J segment 4 bases; nucleotides outside the gene matches: 9. CDR3 region: CASSLTGRSYYEQYF. CDR3 in DNA: TGTGCCAGCAGCTTGACAGGGCGGTCTTATTACGAGCAGTACTTC.